These 10 T cell receptor beta chains came from one sample sequenced in a study of blood T cell repertoires in COVID-19 (TCRdb year 2020). The library was made by the immunoSEQ multiplex PCR assay. TCRdb retrieved this table from immuneACCESS and kept in-frame rearrangements only. Not all clones are present; in checked studies, unresolved V genes account for under half, and no reason is known for the remainder. This sample holds 150,000 to 200,000 clones; approximately 84% were observed only once. The ten biggest clones cover around 1.2% of the sample. Specimen: PBMCs or T cells enriched from blood (not recorded which). These receptors came from a human donor with acute COVID-19. The donor label of this sample is uncertain.

The J gene is TRBJ1-6, the V gene TRBV5-5, with 7 bases aligning to TRBD1. The trim removed 4 bases at V and 7 bases at J, leaving 11 bases unmatched. Germline CDR1 and CDR2: SGHKS and YYEKEE (reference sequence). This CDR3 contains 16 residues. The CDR3 bases are TGTGCCAGCAGCCTGCAAGGGGGCGACTCGAATTCACCCCTCCACTTT. Its translation is CASSLQGGDSNSPLHF.

The V gene is TRBV7-2, the J gene TRBJ2-1; TRBD1 matches 8 bases. V shed 5 bases and J 10 bases; nucleotides not matched to a gene: 13. Per germline, CDR1 SGHTA and CDR2 FQGNSA. This CDR3 has 15 amino acids. This CDR3 reads CASSPLAGQAIEQFF. The DNA for the CDR3 is TGTGCCAGCAGCCCCCTCGCGGGACAGGCAATAGAGCAGTTCTTC.

The V gene is TRBV30, the J gene TRBJ1-2, with D unclear. This CDR3 spans 15 amino acids. Germline CDR1 reads GTSNPN; CDR2 reads SVGIG (reference sequence). V was shortened by 1 base and J by 7 bases, with 19 bases between the two germline ends. The CDR3 protein is CAWSEGSGRIFGYTF. The CDR3 bases are TGTGCCTGGAGTGAAGGGAGTGGAAGGATTTTTGGCTACACCTTC.

V is TRBV12-3 or TRBV12-4 and J is TRBJ2-7; no clear D. This CDR3 contains 12 residues. V was shortened by 3 bases and J by 4 bases, with 7 bases between the two germline ends. The CDR3 bases are TGTGCCAGCAGTTTTGCCGGTTACGAGCAGTACTTC. Translated, it gives CASSFAGYEQYF.

The gene calls are TRBV7-2 and TRBJ2-1; 7 bases match TRBD1. The CDR3 is made up of 14 amino acids. The J segment lost 9 bases and the V segment lost 5 bases, leaving 10 bases of the junction unmatched. CDR1 and CDR2 from the germline V gene are SGHTA and FQGNSA. CDR3 sequence: CASSGRQGRGEQFF. DNA for the CDR3: TGTGCCAGCAGCGGGCGACAGGGAAGGGGTGAGCAGTTCTTC. The full variable domain, with the rest looked up from reference TRBV7-2 and TRBJ2-1, is GAGVSQSPSNKVTEKGKDVELRCDPISGHTALYWYRQSLGQGLEFLIYFQGNSAPDKSGLPSDRFSAERTGGSVSTLTIQRTQQEDSAVYLCASSGRQGRGEQFFGPGTRLTVL.

The J gene is TRBJ2-1, the V gene TRBV7-2, with D uncertain. The CDR3 has 11 amino acids. CDR1 and CDR2 (germline): SGHTA, FQGNSA. Deletions cut 5 bases from V and 7 bases from J, with 6 bases between. Here the CDR3 DNA reads TGTGCCAGCAGCGGAGCTAATGAGCAGTTCTTC. It codes for CASSGANEQFF.

The gene calls are TRBV9 and TRBJ2-7, with TRBD2 matching 10 bases. The CDR3 consists of 16 residues. The germline CDR1 and CDR2 sequences are SGDLS and YYNGEE. J was trimmed by 4 bases and V by 4 bases; bases with no gene match: 11. The CDR3 here is CASSPNPSGGRYEQYF. As DNA, the CDR3 is TGTGCCAGCAGCCCAAACCCTAGCGGGGGTAGATACGAGCAGTACTTC.

The gene calls are TRBV4-3 and TRBJ2-7; 10 nucleotides agree with TRBD1. CDR1 and CDR2 from the germline V gene are LGHNA and YSLEER. The CDR3 runs 15 residues. V was pared by 4 bases and J by 2 bases, with 5 bases of the junction left unmatched. The DNA for the CDR3 is TGCGCCAGCAGCCGGGGACAGGGGACCCCCTACGAGCAGTACTTC. The encoded protein is CASSRGQGTPYEQYF.

CDR3 in DNA: TGTGCCAGCAGCTTAGCAGGGGGAAAGAACACCGGGGAGCTGTTTTTT. It translates to CASSLAGGKNTGELFF. J is TRBJ2-2 and V is TRBV7-3, with 7 bases identical to TRBD1. Germline lookup yields CDR1 SGHTA and CDR2 FQGTGA. CDR3 length equals 16 residues. The V gene end was trimmed by 2 bases and the J gene end by 1 base; junction bases not matched to a gene: 4.

V and J are TRBV10-3 and TRBJ2-3; TRBD2 matches at 9 bases. Per germline, CDR1 ENHRY and CDR2 SYGVKD. This CDR3 contains 13 residues. The ends lost 10 bases at V and 5 bases at J; junction bases unmatched: 7. CDR3 bases: TGTGCCACCCGGGATAGCGGGGGAGATACGCAGTATTTT. Translated: CATRDSGGDTQYF.